This T cell receptor beta chain was sequenced during a study of blood T cell repertoires in COVID-19. For the study at large: Donors in the United States, Italy and Spain gave samples during acute or convalescent COVID-19.

TCRdb keeps only in-frame clones here, not all; method: immunoSEQ multiplex PCR. The data contain a few hundred thousand clones, 90% of them singletons. The V gene end was trimmed by 3 bases and the J gene end by 3 bases; junction bases not matched to a gene: 10. Germline CDR1 is MDHEN and CDR2 is SYDVKM. The CDR3 consists of 17 residues. This clonotype originated in a woman between 40 and 55 years old with COVID-19, enrolled during active disease. The sequenced material came from peripheral blood. The J gene is TRBJ2-7, the V gene TRBV28; 11 nucleotides match TRBD1. Here the CDR3 reads CASSFIYRDRGIYEQYF. CDR3 bases: TGTGCCAGCAGTTTTATATACAGGGACAGGGGGATCTACGAGCAGTACTTC.